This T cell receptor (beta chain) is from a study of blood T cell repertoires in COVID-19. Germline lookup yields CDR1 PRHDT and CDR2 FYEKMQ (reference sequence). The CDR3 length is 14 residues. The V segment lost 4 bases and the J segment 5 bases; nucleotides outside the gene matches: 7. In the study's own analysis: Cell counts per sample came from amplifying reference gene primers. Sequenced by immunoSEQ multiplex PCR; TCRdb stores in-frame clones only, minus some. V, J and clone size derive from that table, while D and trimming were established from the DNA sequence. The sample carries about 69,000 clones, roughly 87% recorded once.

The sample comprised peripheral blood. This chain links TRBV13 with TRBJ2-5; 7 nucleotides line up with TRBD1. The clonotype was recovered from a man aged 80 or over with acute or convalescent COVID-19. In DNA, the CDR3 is TGTGCCAGCAGCTCACAACAGGGGTGGGAGACCCAGTACTTC. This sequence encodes CASSSQQGWETQYF. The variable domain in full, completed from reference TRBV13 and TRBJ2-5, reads AAGVIQSPRHLIKEKRETATLKCYPIPRHDTVYWYQQGPGQDPQFLISFYEKMQSDKGSIPDRFSAQQFSDYHSELNMSSLELGDSALYFCASSSQQGWETQYFGPGTRLLVL.